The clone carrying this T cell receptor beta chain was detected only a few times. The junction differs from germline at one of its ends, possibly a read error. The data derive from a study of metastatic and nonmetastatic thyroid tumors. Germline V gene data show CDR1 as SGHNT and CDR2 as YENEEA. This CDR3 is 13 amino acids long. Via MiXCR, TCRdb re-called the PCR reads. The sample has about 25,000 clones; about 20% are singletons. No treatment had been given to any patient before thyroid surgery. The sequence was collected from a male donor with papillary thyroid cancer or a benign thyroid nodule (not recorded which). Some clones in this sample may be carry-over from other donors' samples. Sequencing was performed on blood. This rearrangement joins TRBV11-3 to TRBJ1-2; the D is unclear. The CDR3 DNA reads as TGTGTCAGCAGCCTACTACGAAGAGATGGCTACACCTTC. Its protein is CVSSLLRRDGYTF.